This T cell receptor beta chain derives from a study of blood T cell repertoires in COVID-19 (dated by TCRdb to 2020 to 2022). About the study as a whole: Samples from collaborators originated in the United States, Italy and Spain and spanned both the acute and convalescent phases of COVID-19. The material from the prospective study consisted of cDNA or gDNA derived from T cells, B-cell-depleted T cells, or PBMCs. Deeply sampled blood TCRbeta repertoires from subjects exposed to, actively infected with, or recovered from COVID-19 were included in the dataset. The repertoires were made available in a free public database intended to serve as a resource for research on the immune response to SARS-CoV-2. Samples were obtained from the ongoing ImmuneRACE study (first 160 participants) and from some 1,300 subjects provided by 6 global collaborators. Sample metadata almost always included a de-identified subject ID, COVID-19 status, age in years and sex. Where HLA class I and class II types were available, the types were taken from metadata supplied by the sample provider, not from assay-based typing.

Remarks on this clone: Its specific antigen is unknown. Per-base quality was not reported, and no clone a single base away is much larger than it.

Results and caveats for the whole study, not just this receptor: The amount of clinical and demographic metadata varied by source and participant and was provided uncurated.

The immunoSEQ Assay, a bias-controlled multiplex PCR, was used to amplify TCRbeta CDR3 regions from genomic DNA. Under the source paper's analysis protocol: Within the assay, amplification of reference gene primers was used to estimate how many nucleated cells each sample contained. Sequence reads were collapsed and filtered to measure the absolute abundance of every unique TCRbeta CDR3 rearrangement. For each sample, productive Simpson clonality was calculated as the square root of Simpson's diversity index across productive rearrangements. The source is immuneACCESS, and TCRdb retained only in-frame sequences with V and J called. Part of the clones is not carried over; for the studies checked, unresolved V genes explain less than half of this, and the remainder is unexplained. The V and J calls and the clone size are those of that table, but D and trimming were determined from the DNA. Across this sample there are about 40,000 clones, with 70% to 85% seen only once. In total, the top ten clones hold about 2.6% of the sample.

Whole blood was collected in K2EDTA tubes by collaborating institutions according to the institutions' own protocols. For TCRbeta analysis, collaborators shipped samples in one of three forms: frozen whole blood, isolated PBMCs, or DNA extracted from either of those sample types. The clonotype was recovered from a woman in her sixties or seventies with acute or convalescent COVID-19. Sequenced material: peripheral blood.

This receptor has the CDR3 CATSIGQVTDTQYF. The DNA sequence is given as TGTGCCACCAGCATAGGACAGGTCACAGATACGCAGTATTTT. The rearrangement combines TRBV15 with TRBJ2-3, and TRBD1 aligns with 7 junction nucleotides. V lost 4 bases and J lost 2 bases, and the count of bases not matched to a germline gene is 3. The CDR3 runs 14 amino acids, cysteine and phenylalanine included. The only DNA kept is the CDR3, 42 bases in frame from the first base. The germline V gene (reference sequence) sets CDR1 to LNHNV and CDR2 to YYDKDF.